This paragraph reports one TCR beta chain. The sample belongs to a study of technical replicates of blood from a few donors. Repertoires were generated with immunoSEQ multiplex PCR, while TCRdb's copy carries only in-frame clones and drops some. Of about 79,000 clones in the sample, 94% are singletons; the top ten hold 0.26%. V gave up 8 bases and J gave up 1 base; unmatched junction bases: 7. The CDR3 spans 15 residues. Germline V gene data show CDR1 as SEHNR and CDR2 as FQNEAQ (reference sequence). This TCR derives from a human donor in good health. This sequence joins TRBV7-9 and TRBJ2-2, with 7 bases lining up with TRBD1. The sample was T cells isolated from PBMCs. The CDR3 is CASVETGLNTGELFF. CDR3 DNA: TGTGCCAGCGTTGAGACAGGGCTGAACACCGGGGAGCTGTTTTTT.